A selection of T cell receptor beta chains follows, all from one sample in a study of naive and memory T cell subsets. TCRdb fed the 5' RACE reads into MiXCR, producing one record per CDR3 protein. The data hold about 22,000 distinct CDR3 sequences, with roughly 4.1% observed a single time. These receptor sequences come from a male donor in good health. CDR3s include the opening cysteine and the closing phenylalanine or tryptophan. The D gene is left open where the match is weak. Part of the rows lack a size; the others show once, few, many or a class for expanded clones.

abundance,j_gene,d_gene,v_gene,CDR3aa,CDR3nt
many,TRBJ2-5,TRBD2,TRBV4-3,CASSQDLAGGQETQYF,TGCGCCAGCAGCCAAGATTTAGCGGGGGGACAAGAGACCCAGTACTTC
many,TRBJ2-7,NA,TRBV21-1,CASSKVFRPRLVGREQYF,TGTGCCAGCAGCAAAGTGTTTCGGCCGCGGCTAGTGGGGAGGGAGCAGTACTTC
many,TRBJ1-2,NA,TRBV18,CASSPAPGIDGYTF,TGTGCCAGCTCACCAGCCCCCGGTATCGATGGCTACACCTTC
many,TRBJ2-3,TRBD2,TRBV6-2/TRBV6-3,CASEDGLAGIISSTDTQYF,TGTGCCAGCGAGGACGGACTAGCGGGGATAATATCTAGCACAGATACGCAGTATTTT
NA,TRBJ2-7,TRBD2,TRBV27,CASSLLGLAGYEQYF,TGTGCCAGCAGTTTATTGGGACTAGCGGGCTACGAGCAGTACTTC
many,TRBJ2-7,NA,TRBV19,CATRGTELYEQYF,TGTGCGACACGCGGGACGGAACTCTACGAGCAGTACTTC
many,TRBJ2-1,NA,TRBV11-2,CASSLAGYNEQFF,TGTGCCAGCAGCTTAGCCGGGTACAATGAGCAGTTCTTC
many,TRBJ1-4,NA,TRBV2,CASNPLGRGYEKLFF,TGTGCCAGCAACCCCCTGGGCAGGGGATATGAAAAACTGTTTTTT
many,TRBJ2-7,TRBD1,TRBV5-1,CASSSQPGQAAYEQYF,TGCGCCAGCAGCTCACAGCCGGGACAGGCGGCCTACGAGCAGTACTTC
many,TRBJ2-5,TRBD1,TRBV28,CASRSQGEETQYF,TGTGCCAGCAGGTCACAGGGGGAAGAGACCCAGTACTTC
many,TRBJ2-2,TRBD2,TRBV7-2,CASSPGLAGGYGELFF,TGTGCCAGCAGCCCGGGACTAGCGGGGGGTTACGGGGAGCTGTTTTTT
medium-sized,TRBJ2-3,NA,TRBV7-2,CASSLSPGPGTDTQYF,TGTGCCAGCAGCTTATCGCCGGGGCCCGGCACAGATACGCAGTATTTT
many,TRBJ2-7,TRBD2,TRBV27,CASSPLTSGHEQYF,TGTGCCAGCAGTCCACTGACTAGCGGTCACGAGCAGTACTTC
few,TRBJ2-1,NA,TRBV5-4,CASSLRNEQFF,TGTGCCAGCAGCCTTCGGAATGAGCAGTTCTTC
once,TRBJ1-5,NA,TRBV27,CASSKPGAGPPNQPQHF,TGTGCCAGCAGTAAGCCGGGAGCAGGGCCCCCCAATCAGCCCCAGCATTTT
many,TRBJ2-7,TRBD2,TRBV11-1,CASRPTSGGSYEQYF,TGTGCCAGCAGGCCAACTAGCGGGGGGTCCTACGAGCAGTACTTC
many,TRBJ2-1,NA,TRBV6-2/TRBV6-3,CASSSREASEQFF,TGTGCCAGCAGTTCCCGCGAAGCGAGCGAGCAGTTCTTC
medium-sized,TRBJ1-6,TRBD1,TRBV29-1,CSVVTGTGVDSPLHF,TGCAGCGTCGTCACCGGGACAGGGGTCGACTCACCCCTCCACTTT
many,TRBJ2-7,NA,TRBV7-2,CASSLATGKYEQYF,TGTGCCAGCAGCTTAGCAACAGGGAAGTACGAGCAGTACTTC
many,TRBJ2-7,NA,TRBV4-1,CASSPRVPEEQYF,TGCGCCAGCAGCCCGCGGGTCCCGGAGGAGCAGTACTTC
few,TRBJ1-5,NA,TRBV30,CAWGDRTVQNF,TGTGCCTGGGGTGATCGGACAGTCCAGAATTTT
many,TRBJ2-3,TRBD2,TRBV5-1,CASSLVGLVADTQYF,TGCGCCAGCAGCTTGGTCGGACTAGTTGCAGATACGCAGTATTTT
many,TRBJ2-1,TRBD1,TRBV6-6,CASGGTGLSNEQFF,TGTGCCAGCGGGGGGACAGGGTTATCGAATGAGCAGTTCTTC
many,TRBJ2-1,NA,TRBV6-2/TRBV6-3,CASRSLRQANNEQFF,TGTGCCAGCAGGAGCCTTAGACAGGCGAACAATGAGCAGTTCTTC
many,TRBJ1-2,TRBD1,TRBV19,CASKPSTGGSYGYTF,TGTGCCAGTAAGCCCTCGACAGGGGGGAGCTATGGCTACACCTTC
many,TRBJ2-3,NA,TRBV12-3/TRBV12-4,CASSLVQGTDTQYF,TGTGCCAGCAGTTTAGTACAGGGCACAGATACGCAGTATTTT
many,TRBJ2-5,NA,TRBV3-1,CASSQDLGGQETQYF,TGTGCCAGCAGCCAAGATCTCGGGGGGCAGGAGACCCAGTACTTC
many,TRBJ1-1,NA,TRBV6-5,CASRGGPIMNTEAFF,TGTGCCAGCAGGGGAGGGCCTATAATGAACACTGAAGCTTTCTTT
many,TRBJ2-3,NA,TRBV29-1,CSGTLGDTQYF,TGCAGCGGTACCTTAGGAGATACGCAGTATTTT
few,TRBJ2-7,NA,TRBV7-9,CASSLGQVSYEQYF,TGTGCCAGCAGCTTAGGGCAGGTCTCCTACGAGCAGTACTTC
NA,TRBJ2-3,NA,TRBV7-3,CASSLWGTSTDTQYF,TGTGCCAGCAGCTTATGGGGGACTAGCACAGATACGCAGTATTTT
many,TRBJ1-2,NA,TRBV20-1,CSARDGPEGPNYGYTF,TGCAGTGCTAGAGATGGACCTGAGGGCCCTAACTATGGCTACACCTTC
many,TRBJ1-1,NA,TRBV6-5,CASRNREITEAFF,TGTGCCAGCAGAAACAGGGAGATCACTGAAGCTTTCTTT
many,TRBJ2-7,NA,TRBV19,CASSVRGMEFGYEQYF,TGTGCCAGTAGTGTCCGAGGTATGGAGTTCGGCTACGAGCAGTACTTC
many,TRBJ1-4,TRBD1,TRBV7-9,CASSSEGGTANEKLFF,TGTGCCAGCAGCTCAGAAGGCGGGACAGCTAATGAAAAACTGTTTTTT
many,TRBJ2-7,NA,TRBV29-1,CSVRVNYEQYF,TGCAGCGTTCGAGTCAACTACGAGCAGTACTTC
many,TRBJ2-1,TRBD2,TRBV28,CASSTRDYYNEQFF,TGTGCCAGCAGTACCCGGGACTACTACAATGAGCAGTTCTTC
many,TRBJ1-1,NA,TRBV20-1,CSAQEAGNTEAFF,TGCAGTGCTCAGGAGGCAGGGAACACTGAAGCTTTCTTT
many,TRBJ2-7,NA,TRBV5-4,CASSREGDRAYEQYF,TGTGCCAGCAGCCGAGAGGGGGACCGGGCCTACGAGCAGTACTTC
many,TRBJ1-1,NA,TRBV10-3,CAISERSPSEAFF,TGTGCCATCAGTGAGCGGTCGCCTAGTGAAGCTTTCTTT
many,TRBJ2-3,TRBD2,TRBV13,CASSELAGFTDTQYF,TGTGCCAGCAGCGAACTAGCGGGATTCACAGATACGCAGTATTTT
many,TRBJ2-1,TRBD2,TRBV4-1,CASSHPAGTNPLAGGSYNEQFF,TGCGCCAGCAGCCACCCCGCTGGAACGAATCCACTAGCGGGAGGTTCCTACAATGAGCAGTTCTTC